This paragraph covers one T cell receptor (beta chain) sequence. In the source study's methods: From reference gene primer amplification, estimates of nucleated cell counts were derived. The protocol was immunoSEQ multiplex PCR, while the TCRdb copy is restricted to in-frame clones and leaves out a portion. From that table come the V and J calls and clone size; the DNA was used to work out D and trimming. This table holds under 60,000 clones, 90% found once. This sample is drawn from a study of blood T cell repertoires in COVID-19. Overall study context: Specimens from acute and convalescent COVID-19 originated in the United States, Italy and Spain. PBMCs, B-cell-depleted T cells, or T cells were the source of the cDNA or gDNA that made up the material.

Germline CDR1 is SGHNT and CDR2 is YYREEE (reference sequence). V dropped 4 bases and J dropped 5; count of bases not matched to a gene: 7. The CDR3 runs to 14 residues. This clonotype was sampled from a human donor in a cohort sampled during active COVID-19. The J gene is TRBJ2-7, the V gene TRBV5-4; 9 bases are a match to TRBD1. Sequencing used peripheral blood. The CDR3 protein is CASSPQGAINEQYF. CDR3 sequence (DNA): TGTGCCAGCAGCCCACAGGGGGCGATTAACGAGCAGTACTTC.